These T cell receptor beta chains were read from a single sample in a study of shared clonotypes between healthy human individuals. Only in-frame clones appear in the TCRdb table, and some are missing; sequencing was by immunoSEQ multiplex PCR. The table lists hundreds of thousands of clones, roughly 95% of them singletons. Sequenced material: naive CD8+ T cells sorted from blood. These receptor sequences come from a woman younger than 45 in good health. The CDR3 runs from the conserved cysteine through the conserved F or W. Fields, in order: J gene, clone size, V gene, D gene, CDR3 DNA, CDR3 protein. The D gene is left open where the match is weak. Some rows mark clone size as missing; the rest say once, few, many or name a class of expanded clone.

J gene: TRBJ2-7; clone size: NA; V gene: TRBV4-1; D gene: NA; CDR3 DNA: TGCGCCAGCAGCCAAGAGGAACTTATGAACTACGAGCAGTACTTC; CDR3 protein: CASSQEELMNYEQYF
J gene: TRBJ2-7; clone size: NA; V gene: TRBV11-2; D gene: NA; CDR3 DNA: TGTGCCAGCAGCTTCGGCGGCCCCTACGAGCAGTACTTC; CDR3 protein: CASSFGGPYEQYF
J gene: TRBJ1-1; clone size: NA; V gene: TRBV5-1; D gene: NA; CDR3 DNA: TGCGCCAGCAGCTTGGTAGGTGGCGGCACTGAAGCTTTCTTT; CDR3 protein: CASSLVGGGTEAFF
J gene: TRBJ2-1; clone size: NA; V gene: TRBV18; D gene: NA; CDR3 DNA: TGTGCCAGCTCAGTATCCGGGAGCTTTGGTGAGCAGTTCTTC; CDR3 protein: CASSVSGSFGEQFF
J gene: TRBJ1-5; clone size: NA; V gene: TRBV28; D gene: NA; CDR3 DNA: TGTGCCAGCAGTTTGGTGGGCGCGGGCAATCAGCCCCAGCATTTT; CDR3 protein: CASSLVGAGNQPQHF
J gene: TRBJ1-1; clone size: NA; V gene: TRBV7-6; D gene: NA; CDR3 DNA: TGTGCCAGCAGCCAAAGTGTTGTTCCCCGCGCTGAAGCTTTCTTT; CDR3 protein: CASSQSVVPRAEAFF
J gene: TRBJ2-7; clone size: NA; V gene: TRBV7-9; D gene: NA; CDR3 DNA: TGTGCCAGCAGCTTAGACACCTCCTACCACGAGCAGTACTTC; CDR3 protein: CASSLDTSYHEQYF
J gene: TRBJ2-1; clone size: NA; V gene: TRBV7-9; D gene: TRBD2; CDR3 DNA: TGTGCCGGACGCGAGGGACTAGACGGCGTTGAGCAGTTCTTC; CDR3 protein: CAGREGLDGVEQFF
J gene: TRBJ2-7; clone size: NA; V gene: TRBV5-4; D gene: TRBD2; CDR3 DNA: TGTGCCAGCAGCTTGGAGGCTAGCGGGGACTACGAGCAGTACTTC; CDR3 protein: CASSLEASGDYEQYF
J gene: TRBJ2-7; clone size: NA; V gene: TRBV2; D gene: NA; CDR3 DNA: TGTGCCAGCACCGAAACCGGCGAAGTTCGGTACTACGAGCAGTACTTC; CDR3 protein: CASTETGEVRYYEQYF
J gene: TRBJ2-7; clone size: once; V gene: TRBV6-5; D gene: NA; CDR3 DNA: TGTGCCAGCAGTTACGGTGGAGAACACCACTACGAGCAGTACTTC; CDR3 protein: CASSYGGEHHYEQYF
J gene: TRBJ2-2; clone size: NA; V gene: TRBV2; D gene: NA; CDR3 DNA: TGTGCCACCCGGCCCACCCGGGACGCGAACACCGGGGAGCTGTTTTTT; CDR3 protein: CATRPTRDANTGELFF
J gene: TRBJ1-5; clone size: NA; V gene: TRBV4-1; D gene: NA; CDR3 DNA: TGCGCCAGCAGCCAATGGGACACGAATCAGCCCCAGCATTTT; CDR3 protein: CASSQWDTNQPQHF
J gene: TRBJ2-3; clone size: NA; V gene: TRBV27; D gene: TRBD2; CDR3 DNA: TGTGCCAGCAGCTCGAGTCTAGCGGGAGGGCCTAGCACAGATACGCAGTATTTT; CDR3 protein: CASSSSLAGGPSTDTQYF
J gene: TRBJ2-1; clone size: NA; V gene: TRBV4-1; D gene: TRBD2; CDR3 DNA: TGCGCCAGCAGCCCTACACTCCTAGCGGCCCTACCGGGGGGCAATGAGCAGTTCTTC; CDR3 protein: CASSPTLLAALPGGNEQFF